This T cell receptor (beta chain) was profiled in a study of cytomegalovirus exposure and HLA in healthy donors. Germline assignment: CDR1 MDHEN and CDR2 SYDVKM. Trimming removed 6 bases at V and 6 bases at J, with 18 bases between. The CDR3 is 14 amino acids. This clone appeared a few times. This PCR relied on a set of 60 Vbeta primers and 13 Jbeta primers. The assay was immunoSEQ multiplex PCR, and TCRdb's table has in-frame clones only and misses some. The sample shows about 190,000 clones, roughly four fifths of them seen only once. Material for sequencing was PBMCs. The clonotype was recovered from a woman aged 25 to 45 in good health and CMV-seropositive. The chain carries TRBV28 and TRBJ2-7, with D perhaps TRBD2 (6 bases). The DNA of the CDR3 is TGTGCCAGCAGAAACCGCGGTCCAGCGGGCGAGCAGTACTTC. Its protein product is CASRNRGPAGEQYF. The variable domain in full, completed from reference TRBV28 and TRBJ2-7, reads DVKVTQSSRYLVKRTGEKVFLECVQDMDHENMFWYRQDPGLGLRLIYFSYDVKMKEKGDIPEGYSVSREKKERFSLILESASTNQTSMYLCASRNRGPAGEQYFGPGTRLTVT.